The next 25 T cell receptor beta chains were all read from a single sample in a study of blood T cell repertoires in COVID-19. The protocol was immunoSEQ multiplex PCR, while the TCRdb copy is restricted to in-frame clones and leaves out a portion. Of fewer than 300,000 clones in the sample, 80% to 90% were seen once. The sample consisted of peripheral blood. The receptors originated from a man under 40 with acute or convalescent COVID-19.

The chain couples TRBV9 to TRBJ1-3, with D uncertain. This CDR3 comprises 17 residues. CDR1 SGDLS and CDR2 YYNGEE come from the germline V gene. V was trimmed by 4 bases and J by 0 bases, leaving 17 bases between them. The CDR3 loop reads CASSLLNNDRSGNTIYF. As DNA, the CDR3 is TGTGCCAGCAGCCTCCTAAATAATGATCGCTCTGGAAACACCATATATTTT. The full variable domain, completed using reference TRBV9 and TRBJ1-3, is DSGVTQTPKHLITATGQRVTLRCSPRSGDLSVYWYQQSLDQGLQFLIQYYNGEERAKGNILERFSAQQFPDLHSELNLSSLELGDSALYFCASSLLNNDRSGNTIYFGEGSWLTVV.

The rearrangement joins TRBV4-1 to TRBJ1-2; 9 bases map to TRBD1. The CDR3 length is 14 residues. V gave up 4 bases and J gave up 6 bases; unmatched junction bases: 6. Germline CDR1 MGHRA, CDR2 YSYEKL. In DNA, the CDR3 is TGCGCCAGCAGCCGTGGACAGGGGTCGGATGGCTACACCTTC. Residues: CASSRGQGSDGYTF.

This clone was seen a handful of times. The chain has TRBV5-1 and TRBJ1-3, with D maybe TRBD1 (6 bases). The V end lost 4 bases, the J end lost 6 bases, and 17 bases lay between the germline ends. The CDR3 totals 15 residues. Germline values: CDR1 SGHRS, CDR2 YFSETQ. The CDR3 bases are TGCGCCAGCAGCAGCGACAATCAGGGGCCAAACACCATATATTTT. Its protein product is CASSSDNQGPNTIYF.

The J gene is TRBJ2-7, the V gene TRBV28; 10 bases align to TRBD1. CDR3 length equals 13 residues. The V and J ends lost 3 bases and 6 bases, in that order; junction bases with no gene match: 2. Germline CDR1 is MDHEN and CDR2 is SYDVKM. The CDR3: CASSFGTGVEQYF. CDR3 sequence (DNA): TGTGCCAGCAGTTTTGGGACAGGGGTCGAGCAGTACTTC.

The chain employs TRBV2 and TRBJ2-3, with 13 bases fitting TRBD2. CDR3 length equals 14 residues. Germline values: CDR1 SNHLY, CDR2 FYNNEI. V was clipped by 6 bases and J by 6 bases; unmatched bases: 3. The CDR3 is CASSGLAGVDTQYF. The DNA of the CDR3 is TGTGCCAGCAGCGGACTAGCGGGAGTGGATACGCAGTATTTT.

This chain joins TRBV19 and TRBJ2-3, with 9 bases lining up with TRBD1. The CDR3 extends over 15 amino acids. Germline trimming cut 4 bases from V and 4 bases from J; bases unmatched to any gene: 6. The germline V gene has CDR1 LNHDA and CDR2 SQIVND (reference sequence). The CDR3, as DNA: TGTGCCAGTAGTAGACCGGGACAGGGATCAGATACGCAGTATTTT. Protein: CASSRPGQGSDTQYF.

This chain links TRBV21-1 with TRBJ2-2; TRBD2, the table's D call, lacks a check against the DNA. TRBV21-1 is termed a pseudogene. This CDR3 is built from 22 residues. The CDR3 sequence is CASSKGFASKAGGPQDTGELFF. CDR3 DNA sequence: TGTGCCAGCAGCAAAGGGTTTGCCTCAAAAGCGGGAGGGCCTCAGGACACCGGGGAGCTGTTTTTT.

This chain uses TRBV12-5 with TRBJ1-5; D is undetermined. This CDR3 comprises 13 residues. Germline V gene lookup returns CDR1 LGHNT and CDR2 FRNRAP. Deletions cut 0 bases from V and 12 bases from J, with 12 bases between. The CDR3 reads CASGLVGRQYQHF. Written as DNA, the CDR3 is TGTGCTAGTGGTTTGGTCGGCAGACAATACCAGCATTTT.

The rearrangement joins TRBV3-1 (or the pseudogene TRBV3-2) to TRBJ2-1, with a possible D match to TRBD1 (6 bases). Trimming removed 1 base at V and 12 bases at J, with 10 bases between. CDR1 is LGHDT and CDR2 is YNNKEL in the germline V gene (reference sequence). CDR3 length: 12 residues. The CDR3 DNA reads as TGTGCCAGCAGCCAAGGGCAGGGGCGGCAGTTCTTC. Protein product: CASSQGQGRQFF.

As DNA, the CDR3 is TGTGCCAGCAGCTTTACGGGGAAACACCAAGAGACCCAGTACTTC. Its translation is CASSFTGKHQETQYF. This chain uses TRBV5-4 with TRBJ2-5; the D gene is possibly TRBD2 (5 bases). The CDR3 is made up of 15 amino acids. With 2 bases removed from V and 0 bases from J, the gap between germline ends came to 11 bases. Per germline, CDR1 SGHNT and CDR2 YYREEE (reference sequence).

This clone was detected a few times. J is TRBJ1-5 and V is TRBV6-1; no reliable D call. The V and J ends lost 1 base and 2 bases respectively, with 6 bases between them. CDR3 length: 14 amino acids. Germline values: CDR1 MNHNS, CDR2 SASEGT. The CDR3 protein is CASSEGTGNQPQHF. CDR3 nucleotides: TGTGCCAGCAGTGAAGGAACGGGCAATCAGCCCCAGCATTTT.

The V gene is TRBV5-8, the J gene TRBJ1-4; D is unclear. V lost 5 bases, J lost 7 bases, and 18 bases lay in between. CDR3 size: 15 residues. Germline assignment: CDR1 SGHTS and CDR2 YDEGEE. The CDR3 here is CASSYKEVLVEKLFF. CDR3 DNA sequence: TGTGCCAGCAGTTACAAGGAGGTGTTGGTTGAAAAACTGTTTTTT.

The genes are TRBV19 and TRBJ1-4, with a weak D call TRBD1 (5 bases). The V and J ends lost 4 bases and 12 bases respectively, with 24 bases between them. The germline gives CDR1 LNHDA, CDR2 SQIVND (reference sequence). The CDR3 covers 16 residues. The CDR3 DNA is TGTGCCAGTAGTACCAGATTAACCTCAGGGCCCAAGGAACTGTTTTTT. Translation gives CASSTRLTSGPKELFF.

The chain recombines TRBV3-1 (or the pseudogene TRBV3-2) with TRBJ2-3; D call uncertain. This CDR3 has 15 amino acids. The V end lost 1 base, the J end lost 1 base, and 9 bases lay between the germline ends. Germline CDR1 and CDR2: LGHDT and YNNKEL (reference sequence). CDR3 nucleotide sequence: TGTGCCAGCAGCCAAGGACCTAGTGGCACAGATACGCAGTATTTT. Translating gives CASSQGPSGTDTQYF.

V gene TRBV7-8 combines with J gene TRBJ1-5; TRBD1 matches at 7 bases. The V and J ends lost 1 base and 2 bases, in that order; junction bases with no gene match: 8. From germline, CDR1 is SGHVS and CDR2 FQNEAQ. The CDR3 covers 17 residues. The chain's CDR3 is CASSLVGDSRGNQPQHF. The CDR3 nucleotides read TGTGCCAGCAGCTTAGTTGGGGACAGCCGAGGCAATCAGCCCCAGCATTTT.

The CDR3 region is CASSLALAGPYEQYF. In nucleotides, the CDR3 is TGTGCCAGCAGCTTAGCGCTAGCGGGTCCCTACGAGCAGTACTTC. The rearrangement links TRBV11-2 to TRBJ2-7; 8 bases match TRBD2. The ends lost 1 base at V and 2 bases at J; junction bases unmatched: 4. CDR3 size: 15 residues. Germline V gene data show CDR1 as SGHAT and CDR2 as FQNNGV. Drawing the rest from reference TRBV11-2 and TRBJ2-7, the complete variable domain is EAGVAQSPRYKIIEKRQSVAFWCNPISGHATLYWYQQILGQGPKLLIQFQNNGVVDDSQLPKDRFSAERLKGVDSTLKIQPAKLEDSAVYLCASSLALAGPYEQYFGPGTRLTVT.

The chain is built from TRBV18 and TRBJ2-3; TRBD1 agrees at 7 bases. Per the germline V gene, CDR1 is KGHSH and CDR2 is LQKENI. The CDR3 totals 13 residues. The trim removed 4 bases at V and 4 bases at J, leaving 2 bases unmatched. DNA of the CDR3: TGTGCCAGCTCACTGGGACAGCCAGATACGCAGTATTTT. The encoded protein is CASSLGQPDTQYF.

This clone was recorded only once. The CDR3 reads CASNPTDTQYF. CDR3 nucleotide sequence: TGTGCCAGCAATCCGACAGATACGCAGTATTTT. The genes are TRBV2 and TRBJ2-3; no firm D call. The germline CDR1 and CDR2 sequences are SNHLY and FYNNEI. V dropped 7 bases and J dropped 3 bases, with 5 bases sitting between them. This CDR3 is 11 amino acids long.

The chain has TRBV5-6 and TRBJ1-2; TRBD1 agrees at 12 bases. The CDR3 totals 15 residues. Germline CDR1 is SGHDT and CDR2 is YYEEEE. Germline trimming cut 4 bases from V and 3 bases from J; bases unmatched to any gene: 4. The CDR3 region has the DNA TGTGCCAGCAGCGGGGGACAGGGGGCGTACTATGGCTACACCTTC. As protein: CASSGGQGAYYGYTF.

This sequence joins TRBV27 and TRBJ2-6; TRBD1 matches at 10 bases. Germline-derived CDR1 and CDR2 are MNHEY and SMNVEV (reference sequence). The CDR3 loop spans 14 amino acids. The V segment lost 2 bases and the J segment 11 bases; nucleotides outside the gene matches: 3. The CDR3 nucleotides read TGTGCCAGCAGTTTAATCGGGACAGGGGACGTCCTGACTTTC. Protein sequence: CASSLIGTGDVLTF.

The V call is TRBV5-1, the J call TRBJ1-2; D is unresolved. The V end was cut by 0 bases, the J end by 3 bases, with 3 bases between. The CDR3 sequence is 12 residues long. From germline, CDR1 is SGHRS and CDR2 YFSETQ. The CDR3 reads CASSLADYGYTF. The CDR3, as DNA: TGCGCCAGCAGCTTGGCAGACTATGGCTACACCTTC. The variable domain in full, completed from reference TRBV5-1 and TRBJ1-2, reads KAGVTQTPRYLIKTRGQQVTLSCSPISGHRSVSWYQQTPGQGLQFLFEYFSETQRNKGNFPGRFSGRQFSNSRSEMNVSTLELGDSALYLCASSLADYGYTFGSGTRLTVV.

About this clone: The CDR3 carries no conserved terminal phenylalanine or tryptophan, so it likely arises from a read error. Because the CDR3's place on the DNA is in doubt, the DNA is left out and the CDR3 is given as listed by TCRdb. The chain employs TRBV29-1 and TRBJ1-2; the D call of TRBD1 is as the table states it, not checked on the DNA. The CDR3 sequence runs 11 residues, both termini included. Germline V lookup: CDR1 SQVTM, CDR2 ANQGSEA. The chain's CDR3 is CSVAQGRDRVL.

This chain uses TRBV5-6 with TRBJ2-7; 8 bases map to TRBD2. J was trimmed by 6 bases and V by 5 bases; bases with no gene match: 10. Germline CDR1 is SGHDT and CDR2 is YYEEEE. The CDR3 consists of 14 residues. DNA of the CDR3: TGTGCCAGCAGTGTTCGCGGGAGCGGGGGCGAGCAGTACTTC. Amino acids: CASSVRGSGGEQYF.

The genes are TRBV28 and TRBJ1-2; 12 bases are a match to TRBD1. The length of the CDR3 is 15 residues. The J segment lost 8 bases and the V segment lost 3 bases, leaving 7 bases of the junction unmatched. CDR1 MDHEN and CDR2 SYDVKM come from the germline V gene. The CDR3 here is CASSFRGQGAEGYTF. The CDR3 coding sequence is TGTGCCAGCAGTTTTCGGGGACAGGGGGCGGAAGGCTACACCTTC.

V and J are TRBV5-6 and TRBJ1-6; TRBD1 aligns across 8 bases. Germline V CDR1 and CDR2: SGHDT, YYEEEE. The CDR3 length is 14 residues. Trimming took 3 bases from V and 9 from J; bases not matched to a gene: 5. CDR3 DNA sequence: TGTGCCAGCAGCTCGGACAGGGTGGGTTCACCCCTCCACTTT. Its protein is CASSSDRVGSPLHF.